This T cell receptor (beta chain) was captured by sequencing in a study of CD8 T cells in Susac syndrome. V lost 5 bases, J lost 2 bases, and 10 bases lay in between. The CDR3 covers 15 residues. Germline-derived CDR1 and CDR2 are LGHDT and YNNKEL (reference sequence). RNA was extracted with the RNeasy kit, and a quantity of roughly 0.5 to 1 ug was reverse transcribed using random hexamers. TCRdb independently ran MiXCR on the immunoSEQ multiplex PCR reads; one entry per CDR3 protein. The sample holds around 170,000 distinct CDR3 sequences, approximately 94% seen once. This chain uses TRBV3-1 with TRBJ1-6; no firm D call. The sequence derives from a human donor with Susac syndrome. Sequencing used CD4+ T cells from PBMCs. CDR3 DNA: TGTGCCAGCAGCAGAGGACGGACCTATAATTCACCCCTCCACTTT. Translation gives CASSRGRTYNSPLHF.